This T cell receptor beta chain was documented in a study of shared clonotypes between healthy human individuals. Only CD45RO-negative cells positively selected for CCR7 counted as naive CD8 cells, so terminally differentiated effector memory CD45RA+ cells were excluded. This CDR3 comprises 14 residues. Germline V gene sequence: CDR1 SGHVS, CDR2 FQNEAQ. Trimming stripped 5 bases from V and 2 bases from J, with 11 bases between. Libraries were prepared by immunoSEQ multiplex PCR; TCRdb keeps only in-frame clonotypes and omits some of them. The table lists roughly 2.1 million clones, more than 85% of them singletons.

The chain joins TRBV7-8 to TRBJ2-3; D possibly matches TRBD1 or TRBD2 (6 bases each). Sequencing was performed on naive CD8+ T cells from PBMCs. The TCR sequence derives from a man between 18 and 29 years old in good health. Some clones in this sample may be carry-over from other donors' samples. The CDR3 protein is CASSQGTFTDTQYF. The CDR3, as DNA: TGTGCCAGCAGCCAGGGGACTTTCACAGATACGCAGTATTTT.